This TCR beta chain is drawn from a study of regulatory T cells in long-lasting Graves disease. Study conclusions and caveats: Gene preferences differed: TRBV28, TRBJ1-2, TRBJ2-5 in persistent cases. The study found persistent patients shared more public clonotypes (approximately 2,700) than new patients (about 880).

Time point in this sample: newly diagnosed GD, antithyroid drugs for less than 3 months. PBMC RNA served as the TCR library source. Building of the TCR beta libraries involved iRepertoire HTBI primers and Arm-PCR of CDR3 regions. In the original processing: Among the samples, roughly 65 TRBV and 14 to 15 TRBJ segments were identified. TCRdb independently ran MiXCR on the multiplex PCR reads; one entry per CDR3 protein. The V and J calls were not made by the authors but by TCRdb's processing. Here the sample spans hundreds of thousands of distinct CDR3 sequences, about 16% being singletons. This clonotype came up many times. Its specificity is unknown. Trimming cost V 5 bases and J 8 bases, with 15 bases left between them. The germline gives CDR1 SQVTM, CDR2 ANQGSEA. There are 12 residues in the CDR3. These data were also reused for a study on T cells in Graves' hyperthyroidism and ophthalmopathy.

The receptor was isolated from a woman aged 30 to 39 with Graves disease. The chain couples TRBV29-1 to TRBJ1-2, with D maybe TRBD1 (5 bases). Sample: peripheral blood mononuclear cells (PBMCs), taken at new diagnosis, from a patient treated with antithyroid drugs. The CDR3 sequence is CSVPDTIGGYTF. CDR3 sequence (DNA): TGCAGCGTTCCGGACACGATAGGAGGCTACACCTTC.